The source of this T cell receptor (beta chain) is a study of blood T cell repertoires in COVID-19. Trimming shortened V by 6 bases and J by 1 base, and 9 bases separated the two germline ends. Germline lookup yields CDR1 LGHDT and CDR2 YNNKEL (reference sequence). The CDR3 totals 13 residues. The data were produced by immunoSEQ multiplex PCR, yet TCRdb's version contains in-frame clones alone and is incomplete. Of 150,000 to 200,000 clones in the sample, 65% to 85% were seen once. This clone was seen more than once but under ten times. V is TRBV3-1 (or the pseudogene TRBV3-2) and J is TRBJ1-1, with D tentatively TRBD1 (5 bases). The TCR comes from a man aged 55 to 69 with active or convalescent COVID-19. Sequences were obtained from peripheral blood. Here the CDR3 reads CASSVTGNTEAFF. CDR3 DNA sequence: TGTGCCAGCAGTGTAACAGGGAACACTGAAGCTTTCTTT.